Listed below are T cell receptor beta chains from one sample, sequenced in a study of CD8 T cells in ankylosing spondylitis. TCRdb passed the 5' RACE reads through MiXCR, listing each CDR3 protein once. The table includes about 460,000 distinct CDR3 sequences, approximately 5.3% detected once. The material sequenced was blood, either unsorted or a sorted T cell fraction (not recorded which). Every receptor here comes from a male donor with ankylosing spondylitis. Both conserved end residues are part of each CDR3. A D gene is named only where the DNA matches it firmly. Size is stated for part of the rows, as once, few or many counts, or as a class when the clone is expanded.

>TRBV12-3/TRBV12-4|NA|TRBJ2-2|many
CASSLSSRGTGELFF
TGTGCCAGCAGTTTGAGTAGCCGGGGCACCGGGGAGCTGTTTTTT
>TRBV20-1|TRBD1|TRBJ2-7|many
CSAREGQGDYYEQYF
TGCAGTGCTAGAGAAGGACAGGGCGATTACTACGAGCAGTACTTC
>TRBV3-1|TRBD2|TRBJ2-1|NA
CASSQASGSRNEQFF
TGTGCCAGCAGCCAAGCTAGCGGGAGTAGGAATGAGCAGTTCTTC
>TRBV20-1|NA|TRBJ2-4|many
CSASTGSWDIQYF
TGCAGTGCTAGTACTGGGTCTTGGGACATTCAGTACTTC
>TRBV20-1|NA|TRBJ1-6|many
CSGGSLGLDSPLHF
TGCAGTGGCGGCTCCTTGGGATTGGATTCACCCCTCCACTTT
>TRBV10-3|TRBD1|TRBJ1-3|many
CAIWTGASGNTIYF
TGTGCCATATGGACAGGGGCCTCTGGAAACACCATATATTTT
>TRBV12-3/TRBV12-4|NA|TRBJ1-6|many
CASSLAGDRRSPLHF
TGTGCCAGCAGTTTAGCCGGTGACCGGCGTTCACCCCTCCACTTT
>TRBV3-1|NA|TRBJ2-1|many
CASSQGRLAYNEQFF
TGTGCCAGCAGCCAAGGGCGGCTAGCGTACAATGAGCAGTTCTTC
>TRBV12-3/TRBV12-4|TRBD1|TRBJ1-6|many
CASSPGQGLYSPLHF
TGTGCCAGCAGTCCCGGACAGGGTCTGTATTCACCCCTCCACTTT
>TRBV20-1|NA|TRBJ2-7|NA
CCARSHLNGGFAYEQYF
TGCTGTGCTAGATCCCACCTTAACGGTGGGTTCGCCTACGAGCAGTACTTC
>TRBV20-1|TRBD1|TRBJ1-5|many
CSPRKLRDRNQPQHF
TGCAGTCCTAGAAAACTCCGGGACAGGAATCAGCCCCAGCATTTT
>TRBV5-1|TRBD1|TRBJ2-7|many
CASSGRDRGRYEQYF
TGCGCCAGCAGCGGCCGGGACAGGGGGCGGTACGAGCAGTACTTC
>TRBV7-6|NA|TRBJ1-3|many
CASSSRTVPSGNTIYF
TGTGCCAGCAGCTCCCGGACAGTTCCCTCTGGAAACACCATATATTTT
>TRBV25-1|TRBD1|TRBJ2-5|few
CASSVGTGGANNQETQYF
TGTGCCAGCAGTGTTGGGACAGGGGGCGCGAATAACCAAGAGACCCAGTACTTC
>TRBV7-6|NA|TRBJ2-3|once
CASSRLLERQYF
TGTGCCAGCAGCCGTCTGCTCGAGCGGCAGTATTTT
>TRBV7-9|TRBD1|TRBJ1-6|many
CASSPLQGQGRSPLHF
TGTGCCAGCAGCCCCCTCCAGGGACAGGGACGTTCACCCCTCCACTTT
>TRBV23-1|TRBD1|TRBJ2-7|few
CAPTGGQGILIATYEQYF
TGCGCCCCCACAGGGGGACAGGGAATCCTTATAGCTACCTACGAGCAGTACTTC
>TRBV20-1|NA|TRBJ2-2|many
CSAQPAGLNTGELFF
TGCAGTGCCCAACCGGCGGGCCTGAACACCGGGGAGCTGTTTTTT
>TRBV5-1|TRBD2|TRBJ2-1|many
CASSDTSGGTEQFF
TGCGCCAGCAGCGACACTAGCGGGGGGACTGAGCAGTTCTTC
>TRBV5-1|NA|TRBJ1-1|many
CASSFFMANTEAFF
TGCGCCAGCAGCTTTTTTATGGCGAACACTGAAGCTTTCTTT
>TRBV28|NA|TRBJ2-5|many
CASSFPGTPGHLQETQYF
TGTGCCAGCAGTTTCCCTGGGACCCCGGGACACCTCCAAGAGACCCAGTACTTC
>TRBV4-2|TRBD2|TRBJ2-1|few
CASSHRLAGGPPYNEQFF
TGTGCCAGCAGCCATCGACTAGCGGGGGGGCCCCCCTACAATGAGCAGTTCTTC
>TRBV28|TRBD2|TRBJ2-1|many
CASSSPFSGKYSYNEQFF
TGTGCCAGCAGTTCCCCTTTTAGCGGGAAATATTCTTACAATGAGCAGTTCTTC
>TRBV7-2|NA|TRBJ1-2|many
CASSLQQGGVHGYTF
TGTGCCAGCAGCTTGCAACAGGGTGGGGTTCACGGCTACACCTTC
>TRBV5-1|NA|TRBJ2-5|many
CASSTTETQYF
TGCGCCAGCAGCACTACAGAGACCCAGTACTTC
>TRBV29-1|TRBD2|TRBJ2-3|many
CSVEDREGSQTQYF
TGCAGCGTTGAAGATCGGGAGGGGAGCCAAACGCAGTATTTT
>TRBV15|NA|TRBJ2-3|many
CATSRAPVSALANTQYF
TGTGCCACCAGCAGAGCCCCGGTGTCGGCCCTAGCAAATACGCAGTATTTT
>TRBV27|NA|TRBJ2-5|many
CASSWGPRGETQYF
TGTGCCAGCAGTTGGGGACCACGAGGGGAGACCCAGTACTTC
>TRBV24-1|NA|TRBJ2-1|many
CATSGLTGGSSYNEQFF
TGTGCCACCAGTGGGCTTACCGGGGGAAGCTCCTACAATGAGCAGTTCTTC
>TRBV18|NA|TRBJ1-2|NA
CASSPRTDRYGYTF
TGTGCCAGCTCACCGAGGACGGATCGCTATGGCTACACCTTC
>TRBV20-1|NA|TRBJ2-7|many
CSANRQARLSEQYF
TGCAGTGCTAACCGACAGGCCCGGCTGAGCGAGCAGTACTTC
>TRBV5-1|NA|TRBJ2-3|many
CASSLVVGSTDTQYF
TGCGCCAGCAGCTTGGTGGTGGGGAGCACAGATACGCAGTATTTT
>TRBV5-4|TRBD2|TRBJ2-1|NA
CASSSATPREIYNEQFF
TGTGCCAGCAGCTCGGCGACCCCGCGGGAGATATACAATGAGCAGTTCTTC
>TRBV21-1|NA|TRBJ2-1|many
CASSSGQGYNEQFF
TGTGCCAGCAGCAGTGGACAGGGATACAATGAGCAGTTCTTC
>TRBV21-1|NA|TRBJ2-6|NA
CASSSGDRVSGANVLTF
TGTGCCAGCAGCTCGGGGGACAGGGTCTCTGGGGCCAACGTCCTGACTTTC
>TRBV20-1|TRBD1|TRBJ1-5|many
CSARDQRDRDDQPQHF
TGCAGTGCTAGAGATCAGCGCGACAGGGACGATCAGCCCCAGCATTTT
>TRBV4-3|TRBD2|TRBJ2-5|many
CASSQASGRAKTQYF
TGCGCCAGCAGCCAAGCTAGCGGGAGGGCGAAGACCCAGTACTTC
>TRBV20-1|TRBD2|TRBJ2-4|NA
CCARFSSGIPKNIQYF
TGCTGTGCTAGGTTCAGTAGCGGGATACCCAAAAACATTCAGTACTTC
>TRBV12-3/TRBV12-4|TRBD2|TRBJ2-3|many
CASSRLAGGPTDTQYF
TGTGCCAGCAGTCGACTAGCGGGGGGTCCTACAGATACGCAGTATTTT
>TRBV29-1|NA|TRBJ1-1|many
CSVARGITEAFF
TGCAGCGTTGCGAGGGGGATCACTGAAGCTTTCTTT
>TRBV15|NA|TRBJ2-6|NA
CATSSQSSGANVLTF
TGTGCCACCAGCAGCCAGAGCTCTGGGGCCAACGTCCTGACTTTC
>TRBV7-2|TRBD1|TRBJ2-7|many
CASSQTGTSSYEQYF
TGTGCCAGCAGCCAGACAGGGACGAGCTCCTACGAGCAGTACTTC